A selection of T cell receptor beta chains follows, all from one sample in a study of blood T cell repertoires in COVID-19. Data came from immunoSEQ multiplex PCR; TCRdb stores just in-frame clones and leaves some out. The repertoire holds fewer than 350,000 clones, approximately 86% seen once, with less than 2.5% in the top ten. What was sequenced was peripheral blood. Source of these receptors: a woman aged 30 to 39 who had recovered from COVID-19. The conserved cysteine and the conserved F or W are not part of the CDR3 here.

TRBV2	TRBJ2-1	ASSGLADNEQF
TRBV19	TRBJ2-3	ASSRGGADTQY
TRBV6-5	TRBJ1-1	ASSFAGNTEAF
TRBV7-9	TRBJ1-4	ASSLALGLATNEKLF
TRBV2	TRBJ1-3	ATRGGGAGNTIY
TRBV19	TRBJ2-2	ASRDIANTGELF
TRBV3-1/TRBV3-2	TRBJ2-6	ASSQDWGGQVLSGANVLT
TRBV7-2	TRBJ2-7	ASSLGSRGIYEQY
TRBV28	TRBJ2-7	ASTLGTDLYEQY
TRBV5-1	TRBJ2-1	ASSIYGESSYNEQF
TRBV10-3	TRBJ1-3	ALAAGSSGNTIY
TRBV6-2/TRBV6-3	TRBJ2-7	ASSNREIGYEQY
TRBV5-6	TRBJ1-6	ASSLASQVILH
TRBV6-5	TRBJ2-3	ASSYGGAADTQY
TRBV27	TRBJ2-7	ASSLGSPYSYEQY
TRBV27	TRBJ2-3	ASSPNLAELVDTQY
TRBV7-2	TRBJ1-1	ASRTVSNTEAF
TRBV27	TRBJ2-4	ASSPLVGRAVRGNIQY
TRBV5-1	TRBJ2-5	ASSREPGEETQY
TRBV5-6	TRBJ2-7	ASSFGQGPREQY
TRBV3-1/TRBV3-2	TRBJ2-1	ASSQGRTGMGEQF
TRBV7-2	TRBJ1-1	ASSGRQGTEAF
TRBV10-3	TRBJ1-4	AISDPDRSYEKLF
TRBV6-5	TRBJ2-7	ASSLTGFDEQY
TRBV20-1	TRBJ2-3	SATEVGADTQY
TRBV6-5	TRBJ1-2	ASSPQGYGYT
TRBV3-1/TRBV3-2	TRBJ2-1	ASSQALAGPHNEQF
TRBV6-5	TRBJ1-2	ASSYVGKGYT
TRBV28	TRBJ2-2	ASAGGYTGELF
TRBV30	TRBJ1-2	ALQQTGRANYGYT
TRBV9	TRBJ2-1	ASSVDTGEWDNEQF